This TCR beta chain is from a study of tumor-infiltrating lymphocytes in oesophageal squamous cell carcinoma. This clonotype was seen many times. Losses at the gene ends were 5 bases for V and 6 bases for J; bases not matched to a gene: 2. CDR1 and CDR2 (germline): SGHTA, FQGNSA. The CDR3 is made up of 14 amino acids. TCRdb passed the PCR reads through MiXCR, listing each CDR3 protein once. The sample includes roughly 20,000 distinct CDR3 sequences, 30% to 40% of them seen just once. This chain links TRBV7-2 with TRBJ2-2, with TRBD1 matching 11 bases. The TCR originated in a male donor with esophageal squamous cell carcinoma. The sample comprised esophageal tumor tissue. The CDR3 is CASSLGQGAGELFF. In DNA form, the CDR3 reads TGTGCCAGCAGCCTGGGACAGGGGGCCGGGGAGCTGTTTTTT.